This T cell receptor beta chain appears in the sequencing data of a study of blood T cell repertoires in COVID-19. The wider study: Acute and convalescent COVID-19 samples came from the United States, Italy and Spain. Sample material is recorded as cDNA or gDNA derived from T cells, B-cell-depleted T cells, or PBMCs.

This CDR3 region has 15 residues. V lost 5 bases, J lost 3 bases, and 6 bases stayed unmatched. Germline CDR1 is KGHSH and CDR2 is LQKENI. The authors' processing: By means of reference gene primer amplification, nucleated cell counts were estimated. TCRdb's table, derived via immunoSEQ multiplex PCR, lists solely in-frame clones and lacks some. V and J calls and clone size are given by that table; D and trimming were obtained from the DNA. The sample lists about 190,000 clones, about nine tenths seen once, with under 2% in the top ten. The TCR comes from a man younger than 30 with active or convalescent COVID-19. The chain carries TRBV18 and TRBJ2-2; TRBD1 aligns across 7 bases. Sequencing input: peripheral blood. DNA of the CDR3: TGTGCCAGCTCAACCAGGACAGGAGACACCGGGGAGCTGTTTTTT. As protein: CASSTRTGDTGELFF.